This TCR beta chain came from a study of blood T cells in healthy people across ages. Study observations and caveats: Strong correlation was found linking TCR beta diversity to naive T cell percentage. Aged donors had fewer naive CD4+ cells and lower diversity than long-lived donors.

Germline V gene lookup returns CDR1 SEHNR and CDR2 FQNEAQ (reference sequence). V lost 0 bases, J lost 3 bases, and 11 bases stayed unmatched. The CDR3 extends over 17 amino acids. In regard to this clonotype: Antigen specificity is unknown.

Then a second PCR, running roughly 6 to 11 cycles, was carried out with a sample-barcoded 5' primer and a J-beta primer mix. Any given sample supplied a minimum of 2.5 million CDR3-containing paired-end reads. TCRdb redid the calling of the 5' RACE reads with MiXCR, one entry per CDR3 protein. The sample lists more than 700,000 distinct CDR3 sequences, around half seen once, with roughly 20% in the top ten. Extractions gave at least 6 micrograms of total RNA per sample. This clonotype originated in a man aged 80 or over in good health. Specimen: blood. The chain combines TRBV7-9 with TRBJ2-7, with 7 bases aligning to TRBD2. CDR3 nucleotide sequence: TGTGCCAGCAGCTTAGCGCCCGGGACTACAGAGAACTACGAGCAGTACTTC. Translating it yields CASSLAPGTTENYEQYF. Using reference TRBV7-9 and TRBJ2-7 for the parts outside the CDR3, the full variable domain is DTGVSQNPRHKITKRGQNVTFRCDPISEHNRLYWYRQTLGQGPEFLTYFQNEAQLEKSRLLSDRFSAERPKGSFSTLEIQRTEQGDSAMYLCASSLAPGTTENYEQYFGPGTRLTVT.